This T cell receptor beta chain was recorded in a study of CD8+ T cells in alopecia areata. CDR1 is LGHNA and CDR2 is YSLEER in the germline V gene. This CDR3 comprises 13 residues. V was clipped by 1 base and J by 5 bases, with 8 bases between them. This sample's treatment: oral pan-JAK inhibitor, 5-10 mg twice daily. RNA, once extracted, was reverse transcribed into cDNA for use as the sequencing template. Sequencing was performed with immunoSEQ multiplex PCR; in TCRdb, only in-frame clones are kept and a portion is missing. Of under 250,000 clones detected, around 57% appear once; the ten largest clones hold around 1.6%.

This sequence joins TRBV4-3 and TRBJ2-5, with a tentative D call TRBD2 (6 bases). The sequencing used CD4+ T cells sorted from blood, collected at week 4, from a patient treated with tofacitinib. This receptor was identified in a human donor with alopecia areata. The CDR3 sequence: CASSQGRGETQYF. CDR3 sequence (DNA): TGCGCCAGCAGCCAAGGGAGGGGTGAGACCCAGTACTTC.